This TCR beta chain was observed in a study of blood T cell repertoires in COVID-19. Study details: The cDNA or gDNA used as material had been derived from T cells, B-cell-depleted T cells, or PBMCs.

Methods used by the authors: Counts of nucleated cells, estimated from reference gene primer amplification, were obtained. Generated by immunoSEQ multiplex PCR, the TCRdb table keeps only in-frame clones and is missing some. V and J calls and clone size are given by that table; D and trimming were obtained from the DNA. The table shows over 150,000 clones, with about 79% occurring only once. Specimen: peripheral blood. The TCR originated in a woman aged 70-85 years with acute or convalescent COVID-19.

CDR3 bases: TGTGCCAGCAGCCCCCGGTCTAGCGGGAGCACAGATACGCAGTATTTT. Amino acid sequence: CASSPRSSGSTDTQYF. The chain carries TRBV9 and TRBJ2-3; 8 nucleotides agree with TRBD2. Trimming cost V 4 bases and J 0 bases; bases outside gene matches: 7. The CDR3 contains 16 residues. Per the germline V gene, CDR1 is SGDLS and CDR2 is YYNGEE.